This TCR beta chain was captured by sequencing in a study of T cells after yellow fever vaccination. Study-level findings and limits: Post-booster repertoires again held most primary-vaccination clones (roughly 96% CD4, roughly 88% CD8).

A few counts support this clonotype. Its specificity is not known. Universal primer sites and UMIs were introduced during 5'RACE template-switching synthesis of TCR cDNA. TCRdb itself ran the 5' RACE reads through MiXCR, one entry per CDR3 protein. The data show some 300,000 distinct CDR3 sequences, with approximately 8% seen just once and approximately 15% held by the top ten. The sample here was PBMCs, taken roughly 45 days after the first yellow fever vaccination. The clonotype was recovered from a man aged 18-30 years who received the YFV17D yellow fever vaccine.

CDR3 sequence: CAISEADRGKDQPQHF. In DNA form, the CDR3 reads TGTGCCATCAGTGAAGCTGACAGGGGAAAGGATCAGCCCCAGCATTTT. This chain connects TRBV10-3 to TRBJ1-5; 8 bases fit TRBD1. The germline CDR1 and CDR2 sequences are ENHRY and SYGVKD. The J segment lost 5 bases and the V segment lost 3 bases, leaving 9 bases of the junction unmatched. The CDR3 has 16 residues.